The 25 T cell receptor beta chains given below trace back to one sample, sequenced in a study of Graves' ophthalmopathy and Graves' hyperthyroidism. Amplification from RNA transcripts yielded the TCR beta CDR3 regions. In the first round, RT-PCR was carried out with HTBI primers, and a multiplex PCR formed the second round. TCRdb reprocessed the multiplex PCR reads via MiXCR and lists one record per CDR3 protein. The table has about 400,000 distinct CDR3 sequences, 15% seen once. Sequencing was done on a sample of peripheral blood. These receptors came from a woman aged 18-35 years with stable Graves' hyperthyroidism.

This clonotype was seen repeatedly, ten times or more. The chain is built from TRBV6-5 and TRBJ2-7; D possibly corresponds to TRBD2 (6 bases). With 2 bases removed from V and 2 bases from J, the gap between germline ends came to 16 bases. CDR1 is MNHEY and CDR2 is SVGAGI in the germline V gene. The CDR3 has 16 residues. The CDR3 coding sequence is TGTGCCAGCAGTTACGCCCGTAGCGGACCCGCCTACGAGCAGTACTTC. As protein: CASSYARSGPAYEQYF.

The chain carries TRBV9 and TRBJ2-2; the D gene is possibly TRBD1 (6 bases). Trimming left V 7 bases short and J 3 bases short, with 10 bases between. CDR3 size: 13 residues. CDR1 and CDR2 from the germline V gene are SGDLS and YYNGEE. CDR3 DNA: TGTGCCAGCCGCCACAGGGACACCGGGGAGCTGTTTTTT. Residues: CASRHRDTGELFF.

This clonotype was seen more than once but under ten times. The J gene is TRBJ1-5, the V gene TRBV2; D uncertain. The CDR3 spans 14 residues. Looked up from germline, CDR1 is SNHLY and CDR2 is FYNNEI. The germline V and J ends were trimmed by 7 bases and 0 bases, with 10 bases remaining between them. The CDR3 spells CASKGIYSNQPQHF. DNA of the CDR3: TGTGCCAGCAAAGGGATCTATAGCAATCAGCCCCAGCATTTT. The entire variable domain, with the rest obtained from reference TRBV2 and TRBJ1-5, is as follows: EPEVTQTPSHQVTQMGQEVILRCVPISNHLYFYWYRQILGQKVEFLVSFYNNEISEKSEIFDDQFSVERPDGSNFTLKIRSTKLEDSAMYFCASKGIYSNQPQHFGDGTRLSIL.

This clonotype appeared many times. At one boundary the junction diverges from the germline segment, which might be a read error. This chain links TRBV7-7 with TRBJ2-7, with 7 bases that match TRBD2. Germline-derived CDR1 and CDR2 are SSHAT and FNYEAQ (reference sequence). The CDR3 has 13 residues. This chain's CDR3 is CASGPRSSYERYF. In DNA, the CDR3 is TGTGCTAGCGGGCCCAGATCCTCCTACGAGCGGTACTTC.

The table lists this clonotype with many counts. The chain links TRBV5-1 to TRBJ1-1; 9 positions agree with TRBD1. Trimming cost V 3 bases and J 5 bases; bases outside gene matches: 8. This CDR3 spans 15 amino acids. Germline V gene lookup returns CDR1 SGHRS and CDR2 YFSETQ. The chain's CDR3 is CASSSTGTGMTEAFF. The CDR3 DNA reads TGCGCCAGCAGCTCCACCGGGACAGGGATGACTGAAGCTTTCTTT.

The rearrangement links TRBV28 to TRBJ2-2; perhaps D is TRBD1 or TRBD2 (6 bases each). The CDR3 contains 14 residues. Trimming took off 7 bases at V and 3 bases at J, with 12 bases between the two ends. CDR1 MDHEN and CDR2 SYDVKM come from the germline V gene. As DNA, the CDR3 is TGTGCCAGCATGAGGGGGGATCACACCGGGGAGCTGTTTTTT. Its translation is CASMRGDHTGELFF.

This clonotype was detected ten times or more. The V and J genes are TRBV15 and TRBJ2-2, with D possibly TRBD1 on 5 matching bases. V lost 3 bases and J lost 5, with 10 bases in between. Germline values: CDR1 LNHNV, CDR2 YYDKDF (reference sequence). This CDR3 comprises 14 residues. This CDR3 reads CATSSVRATGELFF. CDR3 DNA: TGTGCCACCAGCAGCGTCAGGGCGACCGGGGAGCTGTTTTTT.

A word on this clonotype: Likely a read error: the CDR3 ends without its conserved phenylalanine or tryptophan. The chain links TRBV12-3 or TRBV12-4 to TRBJ2-5; 9 bases map to TRBD1. The CDR3 consists of 15 residues. The ends lost 7 bases at V and 9 bases at J; junction bases unmatched: 15. This CDR3 reads CASIRDRESGESQYY. The CDR3, as DNA: TGTGCCAGCATCCGGGACAGGGAGAGCGGTGAGTCCCAGTACTAC.

A word on this clonotype: A much larger clonotype is one base distant, so this may be a read error. The chain couples TRBV11-3 to TRBJ2-4, with D possibly matching TRBD2 (6 bases). The germline gives CDR1 SGHNT, CDR2 YENEEA. The CDR3 extends over 16 amino acids. The CDR3 DNA follows: TGTGCCAGCAGCCCGTACCTTGGGCTAGCGACCCGGGGGAAGTTCTTC. Translated: CASSPYLGLATRGKFF. The full variable domain, rest sourced from reference TRBV11-3 and TRBJ2-4, is EAGVVQSPRYKIIEKKQPVAFWCNPISGHNTLYWYLQNLGQGPELLIRYENEEAVDDSQLPKDRFSAERLKGVDSTLKIQPAELGDSAVYLCASSPYLGLATRGKFFGAGTRLSVL.

At least ten counts were recorded for this clonotype. The chain has TRBV6-5 and TRBJ2-5, with D hard to call. V lost 7 bases and J lost 1, with 16 bases in between. There are 15 residues in the CDR3. Per the germline V gene, CDR1 is MNHEY and CDR2 is SVGAGI. The CDR3 DNA is TGTGCCAGCACCTACTCAGTAGGGCCCCAAGAGACCCAGTACTTC. It is translated as CASTYSVGPQETQYF.

This clonotype showed up many times. This chain connects TRBV27 to TRBJ2-7, with a possible D match to TRBD1 (6 bases). Between the trimmed V and J ends, which lost 5 bases and 1 base, there was a span of 15 bases. Germline V gives CDR1 MNHEY, CDR2 SMNVEV (reference sequence). The CDR3 sequence is 15 residues long. For the CDR3, the DNA is TGTGCCAGCAGTCGTTCTAACAGGGTTTCCTACGAGCAGTACTTC. Amino acid sequence: CASSRSNRVSYEQYF.

The gene calls are TRBV5-1 and TRBJ2-5; tentatively, D is TRBD1 or TRBD2 (5 bases each). The CDR3 loop spans 14 amino acids. The germline gives CDR1 SGHRS, CDR2 YFSETQ. Between the trimmed V and J ends, which lost 7 bases and 4 bases, there was a span of 17 bases. The CDR3: CASSSTGAGETQYF. In nucleotides, the CDR3 is TGCGCCAGCTCGTCTACCGGGGCCGGAGAGACCCAGTACTTC.

V usage is TRBV5-1 and J usage is TRBJ2-2; 11 bases map to TRBD1. This CDR3 spans 16 amino acids. Germline V gives CDR1 SGHRS, CDR2 YFSETQ. V was pared by 4 bases and J by 5 bases, with 7 bases of the junction left unmatched. This chain's CDR3 is CASSPSGTGGTGELFF. DNA of the CDR3: TGCGCCAGCAGCCCATCCGGGACAGGGGGGACCGGGGAGCTGTTTTTT.

Many counts were recorded for this clonotype. The chain is built from TRBV6-2 or TRBV6-3 and TRBJ1-1; maybe TRBD1 (6 bases). V gave up 7 bases and J gave up 0 bases, with 24 bases separating them. Germline values: CDR1 MNHEY, CDR2 SVGEGT. This CDR3 region has 18 residues. The CDR3 protein is CASNGGGGGSPMNTEAFF. Here the CDR3 DNA reads TGTGCCAGCAACGGGGGCGGGGGAGGATCCCCCATGAACACTGAAGCTTTCTTT.

Many counts were recorded for this clonotype. The V gene is TRBV6-5, the J gene TRBJ1-2; no reliable D call. Germline V gene lookup returns CDR1 MNHEY and CDR2 SVGAGI. This CDR3 comprises 15 residues. V was cut by 4 bases and J by 4 bases, with 16 bases left in between. CDR3 protein: CASSFARPSGYGYTF. For the CDR3, the DNA is TGTGCCAGCAGTTTTGCTCGACCGAGCGGCTATGGCTACACCTTC.

Concerning this clonotype itself: A read error is possible here, since a much larger clone lies one base away. The chain carries TRBV6-2 or TRBV6-3 and TRBJ1-2; D is unclear. Germline CDR1 is MNHEY and CDR2 is SVGEGT. This CDR3 region has 11 residues. The CDR3 sequence is CAGSQGAGYTF. CDR3 nucleotide sequence: TGTGCCGGCAGCCAAGGCGCTGGCTACACCTTC.

This clonotype was seen only a few times. The chain couples TRBV7-9 to TRBJ1-2; tentative D call: TRBD1 (5 bases). The CDR3 has 13 residues. From germline, CDR1 is SEHNR and CDR2 FQNEAQ (reference sequence). Trimming pared 1 base from V and 8 bases from J, leaving 11 bases between. The CDR3 coding sequence is TGTGCCAGCAGCTTAGGGGCTCGGGGCGGCTACACCTTC. The encoded protein is CASSLGARGGYTF.

This clonotype was seen repeatedly, ten times or more. This chain links TRBV29-1 with TRBJ2-7; D is perhaps TRBD2 (5 bases). The CDR3 runs 12 residues. Germline CDR1 and CDR2: SQVTM and ANQGSEA. V shed 6 bases and J shed 0 bases, with 9 bases lying between them. The CDR3, as DNA: TGCAGCGTATACGGAGGCTCCTACGAGCAGTACTTC. This sequence encodes CSVYGGSYEQYF.

The genes are TRBV4-2 and TRBJ2-2; D may match TRBD1 or TRBD2 (7 bases each). The germline V gene encodes CDR1 LGHNA and CDR2 YNFKEQ. The CDR3 is made up of 18 amino acids. The V and J ends lost 0 bases and 7 bases respectively, with 21 bases between them. CDR3 region: CASSQDKTAGGGGGELFF. The CDR3 nucleotides are TGTGCCAGCAGCCAAGATAAAACGGCAGGGGGGGGCGGCGGGGAGCTGTTTTTT.

The chain joins TRBV6-5 to TRBJ1-1; TRBD1 agrees at 7 bases. The CDR3 covers 16 residues. V lost 5 bases and J lost 1; bases outside the gene matches: 10. CDR1 and CDR2 from the germline V gene are MNHEY and SVGAGI. For the CDR3, the DNA is TGTGCCAGCAGTCTACCTCGGACAGGTTCGAACACTGAAGCTTTCTTT. This sequence encodes CASSLPRTGSNTEAFF.

This clonotype appeared once. The V gene is TRBV7-8, the J gene TRBJ1-5; D call uncertain. Germline V gene sequence: CDR1 SGHVS, CDR2 FQNEAQ. Trimming stripped 1 base from V and 0 bases from J, with 10 bases between. This CDR3 region has 16 residues. The CDR3 DNA is TGTGCCAGCAGCTTAGGCCAGCCTAATAGCAATCAGCCCCAGCATTTT. This encodes CASSLGQPNSNQPQHF.

This clonotype was seen ten or more times. This sequence joins TRBV5-1 and TRBJ1-2; D possibly corresponds to TRBD1 (5 bases). Trimming removed 5 bases from V and 4 bases from J, with 15 bases in between. The length of the CDR3 is 14 residues. Germline V gives CDR1 SGHRS, CDR2 YFSETQ. The DNA for the CDR3 is TGCGCCAGCAGTACCGGGACCGCCGTCTATGGCTACACCTTC. Residues: CASSTGTAVYGYTF.

This clonotype has at least ten counts. The V gene is TRBV24-1, the J gene TRBJ1-5; 9 nucleotides align to TRBD1. The ends lost 3 bases at V and 5 bases at J; junction bases unmatched: 7. Per germline, CDR1 KGHDR and CDR2 SFDVKD. The CDR3 has 16 amino acids. CDR3 residues: CATSDRSQGAHQPQHF. The CDR3 nucleotides read TGTGCCACCAGTGATAGGTCACAGGGGGCACATCAGCCCCAGCATTTT.

The sample holds many counts of this clonotype. The chain carries TRBV7-2 and TRBJ2-7, with TRBD2 matching 7 bases. Germline values: CDR1 SGHTA, CDR2 FQGNSA. V lost 1 base and J lost 4; bases outside the gene matches: 10. The CDR3 spans 16 residues. CDR3 sequence reads: CASSLVASGITYEQYF. In DNA, the CDR3 is TGTGCCAGCAGCTTAGTTGCCAGCGGGATTACTTACGAGCAGTACTTC. Filled out from reference TRBV7-2 and TRBJ2-7, the complete variable domain reads GAGVSQSPSNKVTEKGKDVELRCDPISGHTALYWYRQSLGQGLEFLIYFQGNSAPDKSGLPSDRFSAERTGGSVSTLTIQRTQQEDSAVYLCASSLVASGITYEQYFGPGTRLTVT.

The gene calls are TRBV6-1 and TRBJ1-6; no clear D gene. The V and J ends lost 1 base and 7 bases respectively, with 8 bases between them. The CDR3 length is 14 residues. Germline CDR1 MNHNS, CDR2 SASEGT. Here the CDR3 reads CASSEVGNNSPLHF. The CDR3 DNA follows: TGTGCCAGCAGTGAAGTGGGAAACAATTCACCCCTCCACTTT.